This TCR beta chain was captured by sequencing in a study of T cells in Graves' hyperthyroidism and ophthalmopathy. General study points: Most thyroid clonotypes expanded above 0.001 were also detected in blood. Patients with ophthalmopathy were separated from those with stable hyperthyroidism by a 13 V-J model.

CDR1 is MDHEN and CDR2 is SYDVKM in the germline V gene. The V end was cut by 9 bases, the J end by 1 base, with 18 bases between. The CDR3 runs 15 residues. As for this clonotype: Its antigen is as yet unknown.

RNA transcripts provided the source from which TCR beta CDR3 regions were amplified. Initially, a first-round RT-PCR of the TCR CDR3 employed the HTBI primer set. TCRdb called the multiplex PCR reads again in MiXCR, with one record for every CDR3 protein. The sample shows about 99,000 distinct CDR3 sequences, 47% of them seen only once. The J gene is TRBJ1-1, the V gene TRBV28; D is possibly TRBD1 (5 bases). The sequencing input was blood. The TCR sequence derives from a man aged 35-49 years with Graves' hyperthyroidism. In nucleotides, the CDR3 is TGTGCCAGTCACGTTACCGGGACCGGGAACACTGAAGCTTTCTTT. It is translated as CASHVTGTGNTEAFF. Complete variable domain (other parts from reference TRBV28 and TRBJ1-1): DVKVTQSSRYLVKRTGEKVFLECVQDMDHENMFWYRQDPGLGLRLIYFSYDVKMKEKGDIPEGYSVSREKKERFSLILESASTNQTSMYLCASHVTGTGNTEAFFGQGTRLTVV.